The 2 T cell receptor beta chains given below trace back to one sample, sequenced in a study of T-cell memory formation after mild COVID-19. MiXCR was run by TCRdb on the 5' RACE reads, yielding one entry per CDR3 protein. This sample yields hundreds of thousands of distinct CDR3 sequences, of which about 23% are seen a single time; approximately 13% belongs to the top ten. Material: PBMCs or a T cell subset sorted from them (not recorded which). The receptor set was obtained from an adult woman who had mild COVID-19 (a few samples of this study predate the infection). Cell type and time point are not known.

This clonotype was detected a few times. V is TRBV3-1 and J is TRBJ1-3; D not resolved. CDR3 length: 16 amino acids. Trimming stripped 0 bases from V and 4 bases from J, with 13 bases between. Germline V CDR1 and CDR2: LGHDT, YNNKEL (reference sequence). CDR3 nucleotide sequence: TGTGCCAGCAGCCAAGAAAGCCCTCGGTCCGGAAACACCATATATTTT. Its protein is CASSQESPRSGNTIYF.

The chain joins TRBV7-9 to TRBJ1-1; TRBD1 matches 8 bases. The CDR3 sequence is 16 residues long. Germline V lookup: CDR1 SEHNR, CDR2 FQNEAQ (reference sequence). V shed 1 base and J 1 base; nucleotides not matched to a gene: 5. The DNA of the CDR3 is TGTGCCAGCAGCTTAGGCCCGGGACAGGCGAACACTGAAGCTTTCTTT. The encoded protein is CASSLGPGQANTEAFF.